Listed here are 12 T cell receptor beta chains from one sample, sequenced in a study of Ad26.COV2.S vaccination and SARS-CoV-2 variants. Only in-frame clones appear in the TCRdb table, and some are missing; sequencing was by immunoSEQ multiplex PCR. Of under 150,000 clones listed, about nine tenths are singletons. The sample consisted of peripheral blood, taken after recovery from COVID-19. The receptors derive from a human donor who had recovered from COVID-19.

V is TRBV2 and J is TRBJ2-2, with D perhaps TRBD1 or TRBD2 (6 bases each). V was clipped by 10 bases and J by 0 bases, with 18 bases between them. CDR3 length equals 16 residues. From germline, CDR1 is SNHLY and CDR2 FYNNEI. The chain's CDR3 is CAISFGGGTNTGELFF. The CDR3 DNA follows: TGTGCCATCTCGTTTGGAGGGGGAACGAACACCGGGGAGCTGTTTTTT.

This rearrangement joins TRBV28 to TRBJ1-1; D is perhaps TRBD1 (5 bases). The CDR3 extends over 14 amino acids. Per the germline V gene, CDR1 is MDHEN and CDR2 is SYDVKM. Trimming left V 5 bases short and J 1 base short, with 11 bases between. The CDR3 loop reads CASSLTTANTEAFF. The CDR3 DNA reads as TGTGCCAGCAGTCTGACGACAGCGAACACTGAAGCTTTCTTT.

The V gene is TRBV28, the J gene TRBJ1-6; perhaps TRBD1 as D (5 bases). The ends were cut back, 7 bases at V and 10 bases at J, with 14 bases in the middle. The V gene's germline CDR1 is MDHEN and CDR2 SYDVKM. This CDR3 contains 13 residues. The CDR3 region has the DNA TGTGCCAGCACCTTGGGGCGCGGATCACCCCTCCACTTT. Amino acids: CASTLGRGSPLHF.

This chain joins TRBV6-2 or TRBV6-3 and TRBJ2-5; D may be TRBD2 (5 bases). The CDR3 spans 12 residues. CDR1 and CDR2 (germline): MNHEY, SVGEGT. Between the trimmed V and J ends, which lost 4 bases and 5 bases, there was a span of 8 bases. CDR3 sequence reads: CASSSREETQYF. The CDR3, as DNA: TGTGCCAGCAGTTCGAGGGAGGAGACCCAGTACTTC.

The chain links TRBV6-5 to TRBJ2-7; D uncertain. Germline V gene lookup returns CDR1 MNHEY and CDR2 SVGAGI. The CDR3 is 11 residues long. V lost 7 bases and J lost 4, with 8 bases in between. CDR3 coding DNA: TGTGCCAGCACCAATACGTACGAGCAGTACTTC. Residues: CASTNTYEQYF.

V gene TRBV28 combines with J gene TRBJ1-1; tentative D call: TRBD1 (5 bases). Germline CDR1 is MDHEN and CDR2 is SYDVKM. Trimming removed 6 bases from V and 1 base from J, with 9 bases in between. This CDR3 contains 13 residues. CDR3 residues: CASSPQGNTEAFF. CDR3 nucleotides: TGTGCCAGCAGCCCCCAGGGGAACACTGAAGCTTTCTTT. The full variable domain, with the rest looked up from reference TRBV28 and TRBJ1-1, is DVKVTQSSRYLVKRTGEKVFLECVQDMDHENMFWYRQDPGLGLRLIYFSYDVKMKEKGDIPEGYSVSREKKERFSLILESASTNQTSMYLCASSPQGNTEAFFGQGTRLTVV.

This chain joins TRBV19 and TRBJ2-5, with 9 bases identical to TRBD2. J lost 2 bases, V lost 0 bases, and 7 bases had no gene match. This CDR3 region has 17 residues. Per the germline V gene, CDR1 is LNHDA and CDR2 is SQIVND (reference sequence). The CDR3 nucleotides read TGTGCCAGTAGTATAGATCATGGGCGGGGGGGACAAGAGACCCAGTACTTC. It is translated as CASSIDHGRGGQETQYF.

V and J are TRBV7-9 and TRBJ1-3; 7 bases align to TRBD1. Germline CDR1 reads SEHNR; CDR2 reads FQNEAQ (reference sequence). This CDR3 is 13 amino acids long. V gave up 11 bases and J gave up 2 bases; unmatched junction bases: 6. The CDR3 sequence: CAGGDSPGNTIYF. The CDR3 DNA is TGTGCCGGGGGGGACAGCCCTGGAAACACCATATATTTT.

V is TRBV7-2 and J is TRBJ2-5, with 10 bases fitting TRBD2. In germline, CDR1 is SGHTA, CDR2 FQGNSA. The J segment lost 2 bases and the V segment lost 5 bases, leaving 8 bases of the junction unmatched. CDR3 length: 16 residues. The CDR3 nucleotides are TGTGCCAGCAGCATTACTAGCGGGGCAAATCAAGAGACCCAGTACTTC. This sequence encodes CASSITSGANQETQYF.

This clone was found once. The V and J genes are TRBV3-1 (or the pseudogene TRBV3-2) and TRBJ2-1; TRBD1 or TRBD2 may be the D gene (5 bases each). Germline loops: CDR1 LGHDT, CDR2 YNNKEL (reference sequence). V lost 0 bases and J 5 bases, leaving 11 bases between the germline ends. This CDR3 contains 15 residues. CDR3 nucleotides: TGTGCCAGCAGCCAAGAGACGGGACCCCACAATGAGCAGTTCTTC. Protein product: CASSQETGPHNEQFF.

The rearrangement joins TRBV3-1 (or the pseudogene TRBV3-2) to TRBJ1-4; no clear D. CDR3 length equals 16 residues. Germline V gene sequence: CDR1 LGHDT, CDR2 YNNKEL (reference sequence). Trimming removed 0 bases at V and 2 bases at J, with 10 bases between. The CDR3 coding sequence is TGTGCCAGCAGCCAAGATCTGAGGGCGACTAATGAAAAACTGTTTTTT. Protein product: CASSQDLRATNEKLFF.

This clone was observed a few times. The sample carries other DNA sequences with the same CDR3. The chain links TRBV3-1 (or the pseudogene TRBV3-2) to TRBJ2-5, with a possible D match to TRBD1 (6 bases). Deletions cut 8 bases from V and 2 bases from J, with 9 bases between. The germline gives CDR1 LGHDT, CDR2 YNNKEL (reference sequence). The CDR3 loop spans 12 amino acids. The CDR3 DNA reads TGTGCCAGCCGCGACAGGCAAGAGACCCAGTACTTC. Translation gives CASRDRQETQYF.